The 7 T cell receptor beta chains in this list originate from one sample, sequenced in a study of T-cell reconstitution after alpha-beta-depleted transplantation in children. For TCRbeta, the library was prepared with unique molecular identifiers. TCRdb itself ran the PCR reads through MiXCR, one entry per CDR3 protein. The data contain about 180,000 distinct CDR3 sequences, over 8.5% of them singletons. Sequencing was performed on PBMCs, taken before TCRalphabeta/CD19-depleted stem cell transplant. Receptors originate from a boy younger than 10 with acute myeloid leukemia, due to receive a stem cell transplant.

At least ten counts were recorded for this clonotype. V usage is TRBV9 and J usage is TRBJ2-2; TRBD2 might be the D (6 bases). The CDR3 is 15 residues long. Germline V CDR1 and CDR2: SGDLS, YYNGEE. Trimming removed 5 bases from V and 0 bases from J, with 11 bases in between. CDR3 residues: CASSVQRANTGELFF. CDR3 DNA: TGTGCCAGCAGTGTACAGCGGGCGAACACCGGGGAGCTGTTTTTT. The whole variable domain, remainder taken from reference TRBV9 and TRBJ2-2, is DSGVTQTPKHLITATGQRVTLRCSPRSGDLSVYWYQQSLDQGLQFLIQYYNGEERAKGNILERFSAQQFPDLHSELNLSSLELGDSALYFCASSVQRANTGELFFGEGSRLTVL.

This clonotype was detected ten times or more. This chain uses TRBV20-1 with TRBJ2-5, with TRBD2 as a possible D gene (5 bases). The CDR3 has 12 amino acids. V was shortened by 6 bases and J by 5 bases, with 13 bases between the two germline ends. Germline V gene data show CDR1 as DFQATT and CDR2 as SNEGSKA (reference sequence). This CDR3 reads CSAGRAVETQYF. CDR3 in DNA: TGCAGTGCCGGGCGGGCAGTCGAGACCCAGTACTTC.

In its sample, this clonotype was seen many times. The chain has TRBV12-3 or TRBV12-4 and TRBJ2-7; TRBD2 agrees at 9 bases. The CDR3 loop spans 14 amino acids. V shed 6 bases and J 5 bases; nucleotides not matched to a gene: 8. The CDR3: CASSLSGGRDEQYV. The CDR3 coding sequence is TGTGCCAGCAGCCTGAGCGGGGGGCGGGACGAGCAGTACGTC.

This clonotype was seen many times. The CDR3 is CAIRDRAPDTQYF. DNA for the CDR3: TGTGCCATCAGGGACAGGGCCCCAGATACGCAGTATTTT. The chain combines TRBV10-3 with TRBJ2-3; 8 nucleotides line up with TRBD1. Trimming removed 6 bases from V and 4 bases from J; junction bases left unmatched: 3. CDR3 size: 13 residues. CDR1 ENHRY and CDR2 SYGVKD come from the germline V gene.

This clonotype was observed at least ten times. The chain is built from TRBV6-5 and TRBJ2-5; TRBD2 matches 12 bases. The CDR3 runs 16 residues. Germline CDR1 is MNHEY and CDR2 is SVGAGI. After removal of 4 bases from V and 5 bases from J, the junction contained 8 bases not matched to a gene. For the CDR3, the DNA is TGTGCCAGCAGTTTCGTCGGGACTAGCGGGCGGGAGACCCAGTACTTC. The encoded protein is CASSFVGTSGRETQYF.

There are many counts of this clonotype. The chain joins TRBV7-2 to TRBJ2-1; D is undetermined. V gave up 6 bases and J gave up 4 bases, with 7 bases separating them. Per the germline V gene, CDR1 is SGHTA and CDR2 is FQGNSA. The CDR3 consists of 12 residues. The CDR3, as DNA: TGTGCCAGCAGGGACCTATACAATGAGCAGTTCTTC. This encodes CASRDLYNEQFF.

A word on this clonotype: The junction departs from the called germline gene at one end, perhaps through a read error. The V and J genes are TRBV12-3 or TRBV12-4 and TRBJ2-3; 7 bases are shared with TRBD2. This CDR3 is built from 15 residues. The CDR3 DNA is TGTGCCAGCAGACAGAAGGGAGGGCCGGCAGATACTCAGTATTTT. This encodes CASRQKGGPADTQYF.